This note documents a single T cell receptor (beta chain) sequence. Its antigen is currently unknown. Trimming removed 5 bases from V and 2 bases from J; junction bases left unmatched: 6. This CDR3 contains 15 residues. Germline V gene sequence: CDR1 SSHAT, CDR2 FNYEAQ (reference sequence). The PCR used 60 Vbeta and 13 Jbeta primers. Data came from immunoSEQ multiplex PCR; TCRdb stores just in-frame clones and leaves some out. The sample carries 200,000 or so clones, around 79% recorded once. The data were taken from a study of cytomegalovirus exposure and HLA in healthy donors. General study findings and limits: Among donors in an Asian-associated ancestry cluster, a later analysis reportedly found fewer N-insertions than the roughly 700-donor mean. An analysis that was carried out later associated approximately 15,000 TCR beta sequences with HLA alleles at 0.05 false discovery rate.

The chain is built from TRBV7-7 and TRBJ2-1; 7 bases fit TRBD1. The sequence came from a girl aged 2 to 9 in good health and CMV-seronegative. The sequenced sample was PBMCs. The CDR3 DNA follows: TGTGCCAGCAGCACAGCGACAGGGCCCTACAATGAGCAGTTCTTC. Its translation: CASSTATGPYNEQFF.